This section outlines one T cell receptor beta chain sequence together with its context. These data are taken from a study of blood T cell repertoires in COVID-19. The participants were between roughly 18 and 89 years old and came from some 23 US areas. Researchers sorted participants into cohorts using their self-reported clinical history. Method: immunoSEQ multiplex PCR; TCRdb's copy keeps in-frame clones and lacks some. The table has about 240,000 clones, around 88% seen once. Trimming at V came to 2 bases and at J to 2 bases, leaving 12 bases not matched to a gene. CDR3 size: 17 residues. The germline gives CDR1 SGHDN, CDR2 FVKESK.

The J gene is TRBJ2-7, the V gene TRBV14, with TRBD1 matching 7 bases. The sequencing sample was made of PBMCs or T cells enriched from blood (not recorded which). The clonotype originates from a woman aged 25 to 39 who had recovered from COVID-19. CDR3 in amino acids: CASSQSLWGRGTYEQYF. CDR3 DNA sequence: TGTGCCAGCAGCCAATCGCTCTGGGGCAGGGGGACCTACGAGCAGTACTTC. The entire variable domain, with the rest obtained from reference TRBV14 and TRBJ2-7, is as follows: EAGVTQFPSHSVIEKGQTVTLRCDPISGHDNLYWYRRVMGKEIKFLLHFVKESKQDESGMPNNRFLAERTGGTYSTLKVQPAELEDSGVYFCASSQSLWGRGTYEQYFGPGTRLTVT.